This entry features one T cell receptor (beta chain) sequence. Its specificity is not known. Documented time point: patch test 2, 6 weeks after DPC sensitization. The treatment was: therapeutic diphenylcyclopropenone sensitization with weekly scalp DPC. Blood draws came first, before each patch test. This sample is drawn from a study of human T cells and chemical hapten exposure. Study background: The patch tests put 0.01% DPC on the skin of the upper back and were read 6 days later.

Whole-study results and caveats: Once DPC sensitization occurred, TCRs above 1 in 1000 frequency showed no change.

In the source study's methods: TCRs per sample had a median of approximately 88,000 and ranged from about 23,224 to 700,000. From the RACE reads, TCRdb called clonotypes with MiXCR, one entry per CDR3 protein. Here the V and J calls rest on TCRdb's processing, not on the authors' analysis. The sample has approximately 85,000 distinct CDR3 sequences, 10% seen once. The TCR comes from a woman in her 30s with alopecia areata. Some clones in this sample may be carry-over from other donors' samples. This specimen was whole blood, taken in connection with sensitization to the hapten diphenylcyclopropenone (DPC).

The DNA of the CDR3 is TGTGCCAGCAGCTTAGGGCAACTAGCCACCACAGATACGCAGTATTTT. Its protein product is CASSLGQLATTDTQYF. The rearrangement joins TRBV11-1 to TRBJ2-3; possible D gene TRBD2, 6 bases. In germline, CDR1 is SGHAT, CDR2 FQDESV (reference sequence). The CDR3 has 16 amino acids. The V and J ends lost 1 base and 2 bases respectively, with 13 bases between them.